This T cell receptor beta chain derives from a study of blood T cell repertoires in COVID-19. Study summary: There were acute and convalescent COVID-19 samples, and they came from the United States, Italy and Spain.

Authors' analysis steps: Amplification of reference gene primers was used by the study to estimate nucleated cell counts. Assay: immunoSEQ multiplex PCR; the TCRdb copy retains only in-frame clones and omits some. Clonal size and the V and J genes are those of that table, whereas D and trimming came from the DNA. This sample carries some 240,000 clones, approximately 85% of them seen once, and the ten largest clones take approximately 5%. Seattle researchers signed up patients amid active infection and tracked them longitudinally. Trimming took 6 bases from V and 9 from J, leaving 9 bases between them. CDR1 and CDR2 from the germline V gene are SGHAT and FQNNGV. This CDR3 region has 12 residues.

Sequencing was carried out using peripheral blood. The V gene is TRBV11-2, the J gene TRBJ1-6; D uncertain. The clonotype was recovered from a woman aged 65 to 85 with COVID-19, enrolled during active disease. Written as DNA, the CDR3 is TGTGCCAGCAGTTCAGGAGGTTCACCCCTCCACTTT. Protein: CASSSGGSPLHF.